This T cell receptor (beta chain) comes out of a study of cytomegalovirus exposure and HLA in healthy donors. Study background: In an earlier analysis, approximately 120 million unique TCR beta sequences were found from 150 million to 200 million T cells. Study-level results: Highly shared variants forming one cluster were likely a sequencing artifact.

Whereas donors were nominally healthy upon sampling, unrecorded immune exposures were probable. In regard to this clone: No antigen is known for it.

CDR3 size: 13 residues. Germline CDR1 is MNHEY and CDR2 is SVGAGI. V was clipped by 3 bases and J by 2 bases, with 7 bases between them. The PCR ran on 60 Vbeta and 13 Jbeta primers. Using immunoSEQ multiplex PCR, the repertoire was profiled, and TCRdb retains in-frame clones only, with some absent. The table lists more than 150,000 clones, 80% of them singletons. The origin of this receptor is a boy between 10 and 17 years old in good health and CMV-seronegative. This sequence joins TRBV6-5 and TRBJ2-5, with D possibly TRBD1 on 5 matching bases. What was sequenced was PBMCs. As DNA, the CDR3 is TGTGCCAGCAGTTATACAGGACAAGAGACCCAGTACTTC. Its translation is CASSYTGQETQYF.